The sequence of this TCR beta chain was determined in a study of T cell clones after liver transplantation (dated 2019 in TCRdb). Describing the broader study: Samples were obtained from ITN030ST, a randomized trial in which withdrawal of immunosuppression was attempted within 2 years of liver transplantation. Donor-reactive T cell clones were identified by TCRbeta sequencing following a pre-transplant mixed lymphocyte reaction and were subsequently tracked in post-transplant blood. As an antigen-independent comparator for the donor-reactive sequences, third party-reactive TCRbeta sequences from pre-transplant MLRs were identified as well. To count as tolerant, a recipient had to stay completely off immunosuppression for at least one year without liver enzymes climbing beyond twice the upper limit of normal. Subjects received no induction therapy and standard immunosuppression until randomization at 12-24 months post-transplant. The studied cohort comprised 8 liver transplant recipients, 3 classified as tolerant and 5 as non-tolerant. Of the eight recipients, three were HCV-positive, while the remaining recipients had been transplanted for non-autoimmune, non-viral indications. Blood samples were taken pre-transplant, pre-randomization before withdrawal, and post-randomization after full withdrawal or failed withdrawal.

Using immunoSEQ, frozen genomic DNA was subjected to high-throughput TCRbeta CDR3 sequencing, a process that included PCR amplification, mapping, bias correction and internal controls. Under the source paper's analysis protocol: Productive rearrangements were retained, and unique TCRbeta sequences were defined by the CDR3 nucleotide sequence together with the V and J gene. For classification of a sequence as donor-reactive, at least 5-fold expansion in CFSE-low cells relative to unstimulated pre-transplant cells and a frequency of at least 0.01% were required. Per-subject minimum frequency thresholds, based on the lowest-template unstimulated sample, ensured at least 90% detection power. Jensen-Shannon divergence between the top 1000 TCRbeta sequences post- versus pre-transplant served as the measure of repertoire turnover. Changes in detection of donor-reactive sequences were tested with two-sided Fisher's exact tests. As stored in TCRdb, this immuneACCESS dataset retains in-frame rearrangements with V and J assigned. A fraction of the clones does not appear; measured against another copy, unresolved V genes explain less than half of the discrepancy, and the remainder lacks a known reason. For V, J and clone size, that table is used; D and trimming come from the DNA. The sample table lists 20,000 to 30,000 clones, over 55% of them with a count of one. The top ten clonotypes cover approximately 2.8% of the sample.

With regard to this clone: There is no known antigen for this receptor. Per-base qualities were not stored, and no clone one base away is much larger.

CDR1 and CDR2, per the germline V gene, are SQVTM and ANQGSEA. The junction shows trimming of 5 bases on V and 5 bases on J, plus 13 bases between the germline ends. The CDR3 goes from the cysteine to the phenylalanine over 13 residues. Only the CDR3 region is kept as DNA, spanning 39 bases read in frame from base 1. In light of the paper, this sample's time point label describes: pre-transplant. Thawed unstimulated PBMCs were stained for CD3, CD4 and CD8 and FACS-sorted into CD3+CD4+ and CD3+CD8+ populations. All 8 studied subjects were randomized to withdrawal of immunosuppression. The Qiagen DNeasy Blood and Tissue Kit was used for genomic DNA isolation. Paper-wide results and their limitations: In most of the 8 subjects, circulating donor-reactive CD4 TCRbeta sequences decreased significantly after transplant, regardless of tolerance or HCV status. Because of small, heterogeneous patient numbers and non-standardized post-transplant time points, the conclusions were only preliminary. Because no allograft tissue specimens were available, donor-reactive T cells may have migrated into the graft instead of being deleted. The decline in donor-reactive sequences exceeded the decline in third party-reactive sequences, suggesting partial antigen-specific deletion that was unrelated to withdrawal success. When repertoire turnover was accounted for, significantly reduced detection of donor-reactive sequences was found in 7 of 8 subjects for CD4 and in 8 of 8 subjects for CD8. Low numbers of available donor cells limited the measurable donor-reactive repertoire in a couple of subjects.

The receptor's source is a human donor who received a liver transplant. The chain is assembled from TRBV29-1 and TRBJ1-5; TRBD1 might be the D gene, on 6 matching bases. This material consisted of CD4+ T cells from blood, taken before liver transplant. CDR3 region: CSVTGPRDQPQHF. The sequence in DNA is TGCAGCGTTACAGGGCCAAGGGATCAGCCCCAGCATTTT.